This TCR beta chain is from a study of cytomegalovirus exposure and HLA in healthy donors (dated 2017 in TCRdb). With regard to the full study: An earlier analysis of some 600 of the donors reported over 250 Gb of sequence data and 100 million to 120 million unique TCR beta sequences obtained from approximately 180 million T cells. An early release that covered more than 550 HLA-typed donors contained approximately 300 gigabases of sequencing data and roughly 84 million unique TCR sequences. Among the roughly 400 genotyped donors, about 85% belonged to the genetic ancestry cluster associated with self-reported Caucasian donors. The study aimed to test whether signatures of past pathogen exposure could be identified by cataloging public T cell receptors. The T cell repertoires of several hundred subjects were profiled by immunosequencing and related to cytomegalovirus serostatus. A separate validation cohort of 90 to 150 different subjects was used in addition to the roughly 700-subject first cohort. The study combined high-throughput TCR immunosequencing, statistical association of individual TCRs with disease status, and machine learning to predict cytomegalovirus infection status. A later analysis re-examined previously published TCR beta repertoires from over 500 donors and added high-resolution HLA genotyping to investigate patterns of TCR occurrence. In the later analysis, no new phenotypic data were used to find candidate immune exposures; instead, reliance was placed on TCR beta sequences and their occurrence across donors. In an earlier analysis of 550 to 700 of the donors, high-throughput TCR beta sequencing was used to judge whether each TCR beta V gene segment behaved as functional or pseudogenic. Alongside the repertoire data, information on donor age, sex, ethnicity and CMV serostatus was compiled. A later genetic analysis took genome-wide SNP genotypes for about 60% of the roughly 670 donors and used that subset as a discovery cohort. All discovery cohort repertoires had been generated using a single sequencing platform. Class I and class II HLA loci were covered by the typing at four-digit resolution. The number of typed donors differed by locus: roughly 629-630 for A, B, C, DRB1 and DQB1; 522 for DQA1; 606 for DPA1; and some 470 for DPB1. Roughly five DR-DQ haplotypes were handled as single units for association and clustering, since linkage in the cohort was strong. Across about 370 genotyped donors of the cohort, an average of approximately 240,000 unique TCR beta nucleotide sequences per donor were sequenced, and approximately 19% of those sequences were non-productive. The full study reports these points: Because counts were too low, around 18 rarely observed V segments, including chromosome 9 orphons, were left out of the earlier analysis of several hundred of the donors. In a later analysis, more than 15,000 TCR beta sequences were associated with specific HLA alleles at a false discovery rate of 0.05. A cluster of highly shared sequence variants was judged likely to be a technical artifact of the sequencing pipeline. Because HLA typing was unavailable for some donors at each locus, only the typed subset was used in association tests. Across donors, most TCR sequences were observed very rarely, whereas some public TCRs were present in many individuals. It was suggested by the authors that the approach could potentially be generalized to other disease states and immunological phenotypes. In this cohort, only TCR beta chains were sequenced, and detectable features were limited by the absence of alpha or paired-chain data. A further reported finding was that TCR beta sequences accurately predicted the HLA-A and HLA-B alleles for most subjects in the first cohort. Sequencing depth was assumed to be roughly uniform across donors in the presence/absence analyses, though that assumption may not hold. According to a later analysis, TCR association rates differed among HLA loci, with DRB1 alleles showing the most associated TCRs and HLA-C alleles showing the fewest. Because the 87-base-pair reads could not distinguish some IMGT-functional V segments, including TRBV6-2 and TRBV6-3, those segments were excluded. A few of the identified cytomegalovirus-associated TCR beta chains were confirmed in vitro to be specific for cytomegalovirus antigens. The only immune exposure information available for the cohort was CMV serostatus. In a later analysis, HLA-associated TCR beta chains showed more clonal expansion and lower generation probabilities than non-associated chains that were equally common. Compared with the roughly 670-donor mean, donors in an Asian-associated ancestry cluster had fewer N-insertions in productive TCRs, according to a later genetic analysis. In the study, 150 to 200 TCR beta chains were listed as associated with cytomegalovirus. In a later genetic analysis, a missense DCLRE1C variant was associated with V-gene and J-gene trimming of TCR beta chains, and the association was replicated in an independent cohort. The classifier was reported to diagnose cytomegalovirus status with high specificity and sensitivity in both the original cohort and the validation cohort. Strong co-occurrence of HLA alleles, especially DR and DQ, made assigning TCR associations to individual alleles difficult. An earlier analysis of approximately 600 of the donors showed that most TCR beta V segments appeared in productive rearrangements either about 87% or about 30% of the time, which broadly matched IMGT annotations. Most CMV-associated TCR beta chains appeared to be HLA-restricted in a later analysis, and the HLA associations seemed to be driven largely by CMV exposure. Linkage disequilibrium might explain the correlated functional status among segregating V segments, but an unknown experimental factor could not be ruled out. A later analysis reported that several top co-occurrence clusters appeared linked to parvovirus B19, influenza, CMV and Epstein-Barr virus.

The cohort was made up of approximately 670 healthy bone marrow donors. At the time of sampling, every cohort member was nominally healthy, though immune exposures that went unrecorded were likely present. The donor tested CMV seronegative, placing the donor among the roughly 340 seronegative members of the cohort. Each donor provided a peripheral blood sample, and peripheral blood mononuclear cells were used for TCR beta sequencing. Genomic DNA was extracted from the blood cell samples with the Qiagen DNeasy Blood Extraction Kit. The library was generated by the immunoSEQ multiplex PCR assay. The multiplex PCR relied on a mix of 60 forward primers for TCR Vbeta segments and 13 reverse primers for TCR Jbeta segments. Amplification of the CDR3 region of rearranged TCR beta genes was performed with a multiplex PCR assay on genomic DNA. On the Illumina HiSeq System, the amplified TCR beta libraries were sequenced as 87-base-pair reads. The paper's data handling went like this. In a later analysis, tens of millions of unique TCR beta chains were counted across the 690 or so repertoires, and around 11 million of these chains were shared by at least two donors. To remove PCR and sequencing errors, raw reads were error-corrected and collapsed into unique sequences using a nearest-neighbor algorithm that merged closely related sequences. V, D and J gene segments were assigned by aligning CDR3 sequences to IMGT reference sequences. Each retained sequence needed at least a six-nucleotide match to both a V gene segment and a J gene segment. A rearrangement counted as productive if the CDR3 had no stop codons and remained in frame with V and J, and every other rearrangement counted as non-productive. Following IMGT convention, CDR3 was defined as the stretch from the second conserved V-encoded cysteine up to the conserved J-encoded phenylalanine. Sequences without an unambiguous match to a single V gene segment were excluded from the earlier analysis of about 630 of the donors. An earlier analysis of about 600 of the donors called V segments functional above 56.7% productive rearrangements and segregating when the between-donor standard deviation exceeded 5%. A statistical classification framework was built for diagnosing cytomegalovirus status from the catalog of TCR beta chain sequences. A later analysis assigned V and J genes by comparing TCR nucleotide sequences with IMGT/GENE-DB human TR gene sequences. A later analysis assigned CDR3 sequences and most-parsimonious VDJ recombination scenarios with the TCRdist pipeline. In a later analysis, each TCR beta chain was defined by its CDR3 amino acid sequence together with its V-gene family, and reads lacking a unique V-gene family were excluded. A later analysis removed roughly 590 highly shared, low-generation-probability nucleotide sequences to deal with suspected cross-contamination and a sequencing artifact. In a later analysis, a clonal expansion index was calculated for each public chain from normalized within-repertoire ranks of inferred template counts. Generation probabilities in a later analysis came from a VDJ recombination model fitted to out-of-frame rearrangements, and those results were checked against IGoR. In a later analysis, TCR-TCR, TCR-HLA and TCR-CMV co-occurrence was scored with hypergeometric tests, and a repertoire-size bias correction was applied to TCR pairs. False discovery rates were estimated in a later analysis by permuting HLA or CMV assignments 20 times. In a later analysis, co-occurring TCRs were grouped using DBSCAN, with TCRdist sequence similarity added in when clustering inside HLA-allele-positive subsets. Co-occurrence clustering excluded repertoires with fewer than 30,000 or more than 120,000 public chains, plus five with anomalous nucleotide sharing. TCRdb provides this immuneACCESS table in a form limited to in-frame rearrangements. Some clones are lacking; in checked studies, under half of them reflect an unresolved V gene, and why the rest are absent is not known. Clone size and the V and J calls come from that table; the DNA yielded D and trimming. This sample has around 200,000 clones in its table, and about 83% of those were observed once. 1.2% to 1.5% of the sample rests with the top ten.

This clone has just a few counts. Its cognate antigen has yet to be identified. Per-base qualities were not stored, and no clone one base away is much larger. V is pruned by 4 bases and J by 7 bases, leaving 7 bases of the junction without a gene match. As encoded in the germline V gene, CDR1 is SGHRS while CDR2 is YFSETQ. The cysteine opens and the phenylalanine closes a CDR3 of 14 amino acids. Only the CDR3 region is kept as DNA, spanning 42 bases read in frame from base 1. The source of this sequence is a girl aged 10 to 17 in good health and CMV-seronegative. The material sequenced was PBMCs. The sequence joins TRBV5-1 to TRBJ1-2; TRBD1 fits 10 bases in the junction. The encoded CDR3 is CASSHGTGASGYTF. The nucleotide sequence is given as TGCGCCAGCAGCCACGGGACAGGGGCTTCTGGCTACACCTTC.